The 9 T cell receptor beta chains below were found in one sample sequenced in a study of response to subunit inactivated influenza vaccine. TCRdb reanalysed the RT-PCR reads using MiXCR and keeps one entry per CDR3 protein. The sample gives around 710,000 distinct CDR3 sequences, 11% to 15% of which show up once; less than 9% is in the top ten. The material sequenced was PBMCs from blood, taken roughly 2 weeks before vaccination. The receptors were gathered from a man aged 50 to 59 who received an inactivated influenza vaccine.

The chain uses TRBV7-8 and TRBJ1-4; D may be TRBD1 (5 bases). Trimming took off 5 bases at V and 4 bases at J, with 17 bases between the two ends. The CDR3 extends over 16 amino acids. Germline values: CDR1 SGHVS, CDR2 FQNEAQ. The CDR3 sequence is CASSIRGSSYNEKLFF. The CDR3 DNA reads as TGTGCCAGCAGCATCCGGGGGTCCAGCTATAATGAAAAACTGTTTTTT. Full variable domain (remainder filled in from reference TRBV7-8 and TRBJ1-4): GAGVSQSPRYKVAKRGQDVALRCDPISGHVSLFWYQQALGQGPEFLTYFQNEAQLDKSGLPSDRFFAERPEGSVSTLKIQRTQQEDSAVYLCASSIRGSSYNEKLFFGSGTQLSVL.

This clonotype was found a few times. The chain has TRBV28 and TRBJ2-7, with 9 nucleotides matching TRBD1. Germline loops: CDR1 MDHEN, CDR2 SYDVKM. This CDR3 contains 14 residues. J lost 4 bases, V lost 6 bases, and 7 bases had no gene match. DNA of the CDR3: TGTGCCAGCAGGCGACAGGGGGTGGGTTACGAGCAGTACTTC. Translated: CASRRQGVGYEQYF.

This clonotype has more than one count but fewer than ten. This chain links TRBV28 with TRBJ2-1; TRBD2 matches at 8 bases. V was clipped by 2 bases and J by 7 bases; unmatched bases: 25. CDR1 and CDR2 (germline): MDHEN, SYDVKM. CDR3 length: 21 amino acids. The CDR3 DNA is TGTGCCAGCAGTTTAGGGACCTTTTGGGCTATAGCGGGAACCGCGAGGAATGAGCAGTTCTTC. Its protein is CASSLGTFWAIAGTARNEQFF. The whole variable domain, filled in from reference TRBV28 and TRBJ2-1, reads DVKVTQSSRYLVKRTGEKVFLECVQDMDHENMFWYRQDPGLGLRLIYFSYDVKMKEKGDIPEGYSVSREKKERFSLILESASTNQTSMYLCASSLGTFWAIAGTARNEQFFGPGTRLTVL.

The V call is TRBV4-2, the J call TRBJ2-2; D ambiguous. The CDR3 loop spans 17 amino acids. Germline V gene data show CDR1 as LGHNA and CDR2 as YNFKEQ. The V and J ends lost 4 bases and 1 base respectively, with 16 bases between them. CDR3 loop: CASSPTTIFLNTGELFF. The CDR3 nucleotides are TGTGCCAGCAGCCCGACCACCATTTTCCTGAACACCGGGGAGCTGTTTTTT.

This clonotype has only a few counts. The J gene is TRBJ1-1, the V gene TRBV6-5; possibly TRBD1 for D (5 bases). This CDR3 comprises 13 residues. Trimming shortened V by 2 bases and J by 5 bases, and 9 bases separated the two germline ends. The V gene's germline CDR1 is MNHEY and CDR2 SVGAGI. The chain's CDR3 is CASSYGGETEAFF. The CDR3 nucleotides are TGTGCCAGCAGTTACGGGGGGGAAACTGAAGCTTTCTTT.

Only a few counts were recorded for this clonotype. The CDR3 bases are TGTGCCAGCAGTGCCAATAGTGGCAGCCGGAACACCATATATTTT. It encodes CASSANSGSRNTIYF. V is TRBV2 and J is TRBJ1-3; no definite D call. V lost 4 bases, J lost 7 bases, and 17 bases lay in between. The CDR3 is made up of 15 amino acids. The germline gives CDR1 SNHLY, CDR2 FYNNEI.

This chain uses TRBV29-1 with TRBJ2-1, with D possibly TRBD1 on 7 matching bases. Per germline, CDR1 SQVTM and CDR2 ANQGSEA. V was clipped by 7 bases and J by 4 bases, with 11 bases between them. This CDR3 contains 12 residues. The CDR3 region is CSGGTVYNEQFF. CDR3 sequence (DNA): TGCAGCGGCGGGACAGTTTACAATGAGCAGTTCTTC.

This clonotype was observed a handful of times. V usage is TRBV2 and J usage is TRBJ2-5, with 7 bases aligning to TRBD2. Germline assignment: CDR1 SNHLY and CDR2 FYNNEI. V shed 7 bases, J shed 1 base, and the junction held 12 bases outside the gene matches. This CDR3 region has 16 residues. This CDR3 is CASTRRRASGQETQYF. The CDR3 coding sequence is TGTGCCAGCACCCGCCGGAGGGCTAGCGGCCAAGAGACCCAGTACTTC. Full variable domain (remainder filled in from reference TRBV2 and TRBJ2-5): EPEVTQTPSHQVTQMGQEVILRCVPISNHLYFYWYRQILGQKVEFLVSFYNNEISEKSEIFDDQFSVERPDGSNFTLKIRSTKLEDSAMYFCASTRRRASGQETQYFGPGTRLLVL.

The V gene is TRBV25-1, the J gene TRBJ1-1; D unclear. Germline lookup yields CDR1 MGHDK and CDR2 SYGVNS. V was pared by 4 bases and J by 4 bases, with 10 bases between. This CDR3 contains 13 residues. CDR3 bases: TGTGCCAGCAGTGCCGTGGGAGTCACTGAAGCTTTCTTT. Translating it yields CASSAVGVTEAFF.